One and the same sample provided the 23 T cell receptor beta chains below, sequenced in a study of regulatory T cells in long-lasting Graves disease. Building of the TCR beta libraries involved iRepertoire HTBI primers and Arm-PCR of CDR3 regions. TCRdb fed the multiplex PCR reads into MiXCR, producing one record per CDR3 protein. Among about 520,000 distinct CDR3 sequences listed, around 13% were seen once. Time point reported: newly diagnosed GD, antithyroid drugs for less than 3 months. Following extraction of RNA from PBMCs, that RNA was used to make the TCR library. The same sample was also studied in work on T cells in Graves' hyperthyroidism and ophthalmopathy.

Sequenced here: peripheral blood mononuclear cells (PBMCs), sampled at new diagnosis, from a patient treated with antithyroid drugs. The receptor set was obtained from a young woman with Graves disease.

About this clonotype itself: A far larger clone is a single base away, which makes a read error likely. The V and J genes are TRBV6-1 and TRBJ1-1; D remains ambiguous. From germline, CDR1 is MNHNS and CDR2 SASEGT. This CDR3 has 15 amino acids. CDR3 sequence reads: CASRTRSRRNTEALF. CDR3 nucleotides: TGTGCCAGCAGGACGCGGTCTAGGCGGAACACTGAAGCTCTCTTT.

In this sample, this clonotype turned up many times. This chain connects TRBV5-4 to TRBJ1-6, with TRBD1 matching over 7 bases. CDR1 SGHNT and CDR2 YYREEE come from the germline V gene (reference sequence). The CDR3 is 17 residues long. The J segment lost 0 bases and the V segment lost 5 bases, leaving 8 bases of the junction unmatched. CDR3 DNA: TGTGCCAGCAGTATACAGGGGTCAAGCTCCTATAATTCACCCCTCCACTTT. The encoded protein is CASSIQGSSSYNSPLHF.

This clonotype was counted ten times or more. The rearrangement joins TRBV30 to TRBJ1-1; tentative D call: TRBD1 (6 bases). The V and J ends lost 8 bases and 0 bases respectively, with 13 bases between them. Germline CDR1 GTSNPN, CDR2 SVGIG (reference sequence). The CDR3 sequence is 13 residues long. CDR3 protein: CARGQTMNTEAFF. The CDR3 coding sequence is TGTGCCCGCGGACAGACGATGAACACTGAAGCTTTCTTT. The full variable domain, rest sourced from reference TRBV30 and TRBJ1-1, is SQTIHQWPATLVQPVGSPLSLECTVEGTSNPNLYWYRQAAGRGLQLLFYSVGIGQISSEVPQNLSASRPQDRQFILSSKKLLLSDSGFYLCARGQTMNTEAFFGQGTRLTVV.

This clonotype appeared many times. The rearrangement joins TRBV19 to TRBJ1-6; D remains unclear. In germline, CDR1 is LNHDA, CDR2 SQIVND (reference sequence). The V end lost 7 bases, the J end lost 9 bases, and 19 bases lay between the germline ends. This CDR3 spans 15 amino acids. The DNA for the CDR3 is TGTGCCAGTACCTTCGAACCGGGTAACGGTTCACCCCTCCACTTT. This sequence encodes CASTFEPGNGSPLHF.

This clonotype has a count of ten or more. This chain connects TRBV6-1 to TRBJ2-7; TRBD1 matches 11 bases. The V segment lost 6 bases and the J segment 6 bases; nucleotides outside the gene matches: 10. The germline CDR1 and CDR2 sequences are MNHNS and SASEGT. This CDR3 contains 15 residues. CDR3 DNA: TGTGCCAGCAGAACGGACAGGGGGCGCCTTGGCGAGCAGTACTTC. As protein: CASRTDRGRLGEQYF.

This clonotype appeared many times. This chain uses TRBV27 with TRBJ2-1; 7 nucleotides match TRBD2. In germline, CDR1 is MNHEY, CDR2 SMNVEV (reference sequence). The CDR3 is 16 amino acids. Germline trimming cut 5 bases from V and 3 bases from J; bases unmatched to any gene: 10. The DNA of the CDR3 is TGTGCCAGCAGTCCCAAAGCGGGGAACGTCTACAATGAGCAGTTCTTC. This gives the protein CASSPKAGNVYNEQFF.

This clonotype was counted ten times or more. The rearrangement links TRBV11-2 to TRBJ1-3; no clear D gene. Germline lookup yields CDR1 SGHAT and CDR2 FQNNGV. The V end lost 3 bases, the J end lost 3 bases, and 6 bases lay between the germline ends. The CDR3 length is 13 residues. This CDR3 is CASSFTDGNTIYF. The DNA for the CDR3 is TGTGCCAGCAGCTTCACGGATGGAAACACCATATATTTT.

This clonotype has only a few counts. This rearrangement joins TRBV20-1 to TRBJ2-1; TRBD1 agrees at 7 bases. This CDR3 spans 15 amino acids. CDR1 and CDR2 (germline): DFQATT, SNEGSKA (reference sequence). V gave up 6 bases and J gave up 8 bases; unmatched junction bases: 16. CDR3 in amino acids: CSAQTPDRAWDEQFF. CDR3 nucleotides: TGCAGTGCCCAAACCCCCGACAGGGCTTGGGATGAGCAGTTCTTC.

CDR3 region: CSASRGSGSYEQYF. The CDR3 DNA sequence: TGCAGTGCTAGCAGGGGTTCGGGCTCCTACGAGCAGTACTTC. V gene TRBV20-1 combines with J gene TRBJ2-7; perhaps TRBD1 as D (6 bases). Germline CDR1 is DFQATT and CDR2 is SNEGSKA (reference sequence). The CDR3 is 14 residues long. The ends were cut back, 3 bases at V and 0 bases at J, with 12 bases in the middle.

At least ten counts were recorded for this clonotype. The genes are TRBV6-5 and TRBJ2-2; D tentatively fits TRBD1 or TRBD2 (5 bases each). The CDR3 runs 15 residues. From germline, CDR1 is MNHEY and CDR2 SVGAGI. V was clipped by 1 base and J by 2 bases, with 8 bases between them. The CDR3 bases are TGTGCCAGCAGTTACTGGGACGGTAACACCGGGGAGCTGTTTTTT. Translated, it gives CASSYWDGNTGELFF.

This clonotype was observed at least ten times. The J gene is TRBJ1-5, the V gene TRBV5-1; possible D gene TRBD1, 6 bases. The CDR3 consists of 16 residues. Germline V gene data show CDR1 as SGHRS and CDR2 as YFSETQ. Trimming removed 0 bases at V and 1 base at J, with 11 bases between. The CDR3 DNA is TGCGCCAGCAGCTTGGGGACAGATCTAAGCAATCAGCCCCAGCATTTT. Residues: CASSLGTDLSNQPQHF.

Only a few counts were recorded for this clonotype. The CDR3 is CASSLAGGKAYEQYF. Here the CDR3 DNA reads TGTGCCAGCAGCTTAGCAGGCGGGAAGGCGTACGAGCAGTACTTC. V usage is TRBV13 and J usage is TRBJ2-7; D might be TRBD2 (6 bases). The germline CDR1 and CDR2 sequences are PRHDT and FYEKMQ (reference sequence). The length of the CDR3 is 15 residues. The ends were cut back, 1 base at V and 4 bases at J, with 14 bases in the middle.

This clonotype was counted many times. J is TRBJ1-1 and V is TRBV30; a weak D match, TRBD1 (5 bases). The CDR3 runs 13 residues. V was pared by 1 base and J by 5 bases, with 11 bases between. CDR1 and CDR2 (germline): GTSNPN, SVGIG (reference sequence). This CDR3 is CAWSGLWGTEAFF. CDR3 in DNA: TGTGCCTGGAGTGGTTTGTGGGGGACTGAAGCTTTCTTT.

There are many counts of this clonotype. The chain has TRBV5-1 and TRBJ2-7, with D possibly being TRBD1 (5 bases). With 2 bases removed from V and 2 bases from J, the gap between germline ends came to 14 bases. Germline-derived CDR1 and CDR2 are SGHRS and YFSETQ. This CDR3 comprises 15 residues. The CDR3 bases are TGCGCCAGCAGCTTTGGGGCAGTACGACCCTACGAGCAGTACTTC. Protein sequence: CASSFGAVRPYEQYF.

Many counts were recorded for this clonotype. The V and J genes are TRBV6-2 or TRBV6-3 and TRBJ1-1; D remains ambiguous. V was shortened by 4 bases and J by 3 bases, with 12 bases between the two germline ends. The CDR3 runs 14 residues. CDR1 and CDR2 from the germline V gene are MNHEY and SVGEGT. CDR3 nucleotides: TGTGCCAGCAGTTTGACGGACTCTTACACTGAAGCTTTCTTT. Protein sequence: CASSLTDSYTEAFF.

This clonotype was seen repeatedly, ten times or more. V is TRBV11-2 and J is TRBJ1-1; no firm D call. Germline V gene data show CDR1 as SGHAT and CDR2 as FQNNGV. V shed 1 base and J shed 1 base, with 13 bases lying between them. The CDR3 loop spans 16 amino acids. This CDR3 is CASSLGKNGRNTEAFF. The CDR3 DNA reads as TGTGCCAGCAGCTTAGGAAAAAACGGTAGGAACACTGAAGCTTTCTTT.

Only a few counts were recorded for this clonotype. This chain uses TRBV19 with TRBJ2-1; unclear D gene. V was cut by 2 bases and J by 0 bases, with 2 bases left in between. The germline V gene encodes CDR1 LNHDA and CDR2 SQIVND (reference sequence). The length of the CDR3 is 13 residues. The CDR3 sequence: CASSINSYNEQFF. The CDR3 DNA sequence: TGTGCCAGTAGTATAAACTCCTACAATGAGCAGTTCTTC.

This rearrangement joins TRBV29-1 to TRBJ2-1; the D gene could be TRBD1 or TRBD2 (7 bases each). V was pared by 7 bases and J by 5 bases, with 24 bases between. The CDR3 sequence is 16 residues long. The germline gives CDR1 SQVTM, CDR2 ANQGSEA. Here the CDR3 DNA reads TGCAGCGCCTTGAAGGCCAGGGGGGAGGGTGACAATGAGCAGTTCTTC. Protein product: CSALKARGEGDNEQFF.

Many counts were recorded for this clonotype. CDR3 DNA: TGTGCCAGAAAGAGGGGGGATTCTTCACCCCTCCACTTT. The encoded protein is CARKRGDSSPLHF. The chain links TRBV2 to TRBJ1-6; the D gene is possibly TRBD1 (6 bases). The CDR3 sequence is 13 residues long. Trimming took off 9 bases at V and 9 bases at J, with 15 bases between the two ends. CDR1 and CDR2 from the germline V gene are SNHLY and FYNNEI.

This clonotype has ten or more counts. J is TRBJ2-1 and V is TRBV30; 7 positions agree with TRBD1. The V and J ends lost 4 bases and 4 bases, in that order; junction bases with no gene match: 7. The CDR3 extends over 14 amino acids. CDR1 and CDR2 from the germline V gene are GTSNPN and SVGIG (reference sequence). The CDR3 DNA reads as TGTGCCTGGAAGAGGGGACAGTCTTACAATGAGCAGTTCTTC. Its translation: CAWKRGQSYNEQFF.

This clonotype occurred many times. The chain carries TRBV15 and TRBJ2-7; D is tentatively TRBD1 or TRBD2 (6 bases each). The germline gives CDR1 LNHNV, CDR2 YYDKDF (reference sequence). CDR3 length: 15 residues. Trimming stripped 3 bases from V and 3 bases from J, with 15 bases between. The CDR3 is CATSSLTGAYYEQYF. The CDR3, as DNA: TGTGCCACCAGCAGCCTGACGGGGGCCTACTACGAGCAGTACTTC.

This clonotype was observed a few times. The chain recombines TRBV6-5 with TRBJ2-5, with a tentative D call TRBD2 (6 bases). The CDR3 sequence is 16 residues long. Trimming removed 4 bases from V and 5 bases from J, with 20 bases in between. Germline CDR1 is MNHEY and CDR2 is SVGAGI. The CDR3, as DNA: TGTGCCAGCAGTTCTGCGGGGAACTCAGGGTGGGAGACCCAGTACTTC. Amino acids: CASSSAGNSGWETQYF.

This clonotype has ten or more counts. The chain links TRBV18 to TRBJ1-1; no clear D gene. V was clipped by 0 bases and J by 3 bases, with 8 bases between them. Germline assignment: CDR1 KGHSH and CDR2 LQKENI. The CDR3 contains 14 residues. Here the CDR3 reads CASSPPPGDTEAFF. CDR3 bases: TGTGCCAGCTCACCACCACCAGGTGACACTGAAGCTTTCTTT.